Presented here are 27 T cell receptor beta chains from one specimen sequenced in a study of CD8 T cells in Susac syndrome (dated by TCRdb to 2018 to 2020). The method was the immunoSEQ multiplex PCR assay. RNA was extracted using the RNeasy kit, and about 0.5 to 1 microgram was reverse transcribed with random hexamers. TCRdb ran its own pipeline on the public reads, namely fastp trimming at Q25 and MiXCR clone calling, and kept in-frame beta chains. A single entry per CDR3 protein holds the most common genes and DNA from its merged rows. The sample data list about 210,000 distinct CDR3 sequences, and approximately 95% of these were observed just once. 0.085% to 0.1% of the sample belongs to the ten largest clones. The sequenced sample consisted of CD4+ T cells from PBMCs. These receptors all stem from a human donor with multiple sclerosis.

The J gene is TRBJ1-1, the V gene TRBV12-3 or TRBV12-4, with D possibly matching TRBD1 (5 bases). This CDR3 has 13 residues. The V end lost 6 bases, the J end lost 3 bases, and 11 bases lay between the germline ends. Here the CDR3 reads CASRGRGDTEAFF. For the CDR3, the DNA is TGTGCCAGCAGGGGACGGGGGGACACTGAAGCTTTCTTT.

DNA of the CDR3: TGCAGCGTTGCACGCATGCCGGGTTACAATGAGCAGTTCTTC. Translated, it gives CSVARMPGYNEQFF. The chain employs TRBV29-1 and TRBJ2-1; D not resolved. This CDR3 spans 14 amino acids. Trimming removed 4 bases from V and 4 bases from J, with 14 bases in between. Germline V CDR1 and CDR2: SQVTM, ANQGSEA.

J is TRBJ2-7 and V is TRBV5-1; D gene uncertain. Germline CDR1 is SGHRS and CDR2 is YFSETQ. The ends were cut back, 1 base at V and 0 bases at J, with 8 bases in the middle. The CDR3 covers 14 residues. Here the CDR3 DNA reads TGCGCCAGCAGCTTGTGGCCGACCTCCTACGAGCAGTACTTC. Residues: CASSLWPTSYEQYF.

The chain couples TRBV30 to TRBJ2-7, with 7 bases matching TRBD1. With 5 bases clipped from V and 11 bases from J, the junction kept 15 bases outside the gene matches. The CDR3 covers 13 residues. The germline V gene has CDR1 GTSNPN and CDR2 SVGIG (reference sequence). In nucleotides, the CDR3 is TGTGCCTGGGCCCGGGACAGCCTCCAGACTGAGTACTTC. Translating it yields CAWARDSLQTEYF.

The J gene is TRBJ2-7, the V gene TRBV12-3 or TRBV12-4, with TRBD1 as a possible D gene (5 bases). The CDR3 contains 15 residues. V lost 4 bases to trimming and J lost 4 bases, with 17 bases between them. The CDR3 reads CASSSASKGPYEQYF. In nucleotides, the CDR3 is TGTGCCAGCAGTTCAGCATCCAAGGGGCCATACGAGCAGTACTTC.

The genes are TRBV29-1 and TRBJ2-1, with D possibly being TRBD2 (5 bases). The CDR3 has 13 amino acids. Germline-derived CDR1 and CDR2 are SQVTM and ANQGSEA. Trimming pared 4 bases from V and 6 bases from J, leaving 13 bases between. CDR3 amino acids: CSVVDGLINEQFF. CDR3 DNA sequence: TGCAGCGTTGTGGACGGACTTATCAATGAGCAGTTCTTC.

The genes are TRBV20-1 and TRBJ2-3; 8 positions agree with TRBD2. The CDR3 spans 16 residues. Germline V CDR1 and CDR2: DFQATT, SNEGSKA (reference sequence). V gave up 6 bases and J gave up 6 bases; unmatched junction bases: 17. In DNA form, the CDR3 reads TGCAGTGCGCCTCTTGCGGGGGGTCTTAAGGGCGATACGCAGTATTTT. It yields the protein CSAPLAGGLKGDTQYF.

The gene calls are TRBV6-6 and TRBJ2-7; a possible D gene is TRBD1 (5 bases). V gave up 2 bases and J gave up 7 bases, with 18 bases separating them. Germline CDR1 MNHNY, CDR2 SVGAGI (reference sequence). The CDR3 is 15 amino acids. DNA for the CDR3: TGTGCCAGCAGTTACCTCCACCAGGGCTCTGGGGAGCAGTACTTC. Translated, it gives CASSYLHQGSGEQYF.

Here the CDR3 reads CATSVNPTSYGYTF. DNA of the CDR3: TGTGCCACCAGCGTTAACCCTACATCCTATGGCTACACCTTC. V gene TRBV15 combines with J gene TRBJ1-2, with no clear D. Trimming shortened V by 5 bases and J by 4 bases, and 14 bases separated the two germline ends. CDR1 LNHNV and CDR2 YYDKDF come from the germline V gene (reference sequence). CDR3 length: 14 residues.

This chain connects TRBV7-6 to TRBJ2-1; D might be TRBD2 (5 bases). The V gene's germline CDR1 is SGHVS and CDR2 FNYEAQ. The V end was cut by 5 bases, the J end by 6 bases, with 8 bases between. The CDR3 runs 12 residues. CDR3 sequence (DNA): TGTGCCAGCAGCACTAGAGGCAATGAGCAGTTCTTC. Translating gives CASSTRGNEQFF.

This chain links TRBV3-1 with TRBJ1-2, with D possibly matching TRBD1 (5 bases). Germline V gives CDR1 LGHDT, CDR2 YNNKEL (reference sequence). The CDR3 is 11 residues long. V lost 2 bases and J lost 10, with 8 bases in between. The CDR3 DNA reads as TGTGCCAGCAGCCAACAGGGCACCTACACCTTC. Protein product: CASSQQGTYTF.

J is TRBJ2-3 and V is TRBV20-1, with 14 bases lining up with TRBD2. This CDR3 has 16 residues. Trimming cost V 6 bases and J 2 bases; bases outside gene matches: 7. The germline gives CDR1 DFQATT, CDR2 SNEGSKA (reference sequence). CDR3 sequence (DNA): TGCAGTGCCCAAGGACTAGCGGGAGGTATCACAGATACGCAGTATTTT. Translation gives CSAQGLAGGITDTQYF.

The chain joins TRBV3-1 to TRBJ2-7; D uncertain. Germline V gene lookup returns CDR1 LGHDT and CDR2 YNNKEL (reference sequence). The CDR3 runs to 15 residues. V gave up 5 bases and J gave up 1 base, with 15 bases separating them. The CDR3 DNA is TGTGCCAGCAGCTTAATCTCGGGCAGATCCTACGAGCAGTACTTC. As protein: CASSLISGRSYEQYF.

This clonotype came up once. The chain carries TRBV4-2 and TRBJ2-1; 10 bases match TRBD2. The V gene end was trimmed by 9 bases and the J gene end by 4 bases; junction bases not matched to a gene: 18. The V gene's germline CDR1 is LGHNA and CDR2 YNFKEQ. This CDR3 comprises 18 residues. The CDR3 region has the DNA TGTGCCAGTCATCCTCTACCCCAGCGGGAGGGCCCTTACAATGAGCAGTTCTTC. Amino acids: CASHPLPQREGPYNEQFF.

The chain combines TRBV18 with TRBJ2-5; unclear D gene. The CDR3 has 13 residues. CDR1 and CDR2 from the germline V gene are KGHSH and LQKENI. V lost 0 bases to trimming and J lost 4 bases, with 6 bases between them. The CDR3 DNA reads TGTGCCAGCTCACCACCATCAGTAGAGACCCAGTACTTC. It encodes CASSPPSVETQYF.

The chain recombines TRBV29-1 with TRBJ1-2; 8 positions agree with TRBD1. Germline trimming cut 3 bases from V and 3 bases from J; bases unmatched to any gene: 3. CDR1 and CDR2 from the germline V gene are SQVTM and ANQGSEA. This CDR3 contains 13 residues. The CDR3 nucleotides are TGCAGCGTTGAGCAACAGGGGGACTATGGCTACACCTTC. This codes for CSVEQQGDYGYTF.

V is TRBV29-1 and J is TRBJ2-5; D may match TRBD1 or TRBD2 (5 bases each). The CDR3 length is 14 residues. Germline V lookup: CDR1 SQVTM, CDR2 ANQGSEA. Trimming left V 2 bases short and J 4 bases short, with 14 bases between. CDR3 amino acids: CSVEPRGAGETQYF. The CDR3 DNA reads TGCAGCGTTGAACCCCGAGGGGCAGGAGAGACCCAGTACTTC.

This chain uses TRBV18 with TRBJ2-3; D not certain. The germline gives CDR1 KGHSH, CDR2 LQKENI. Trimming stripped 3 bases from V and 6 bases from J, with 10 bases between. CDR3 length: 13 residues. The CDR3 coding sequence is TGTGCCAGCTCACCGACTGGAATGGATACGCAGTATTTT. Its protein product is CASSPTGMDTQYF.

This chain connects TRBV3-1 to TRBJ1-1, with D tentatively TRBD1 (6 bases). Between the trimmed V and J ends, which lost 4 bases and 9 bases, there was a span of 15 bases. This CDR3 is 13 amino acids long. Germline lookup yields CDR1 LGHDT and CDR2 YNNKEL (reference sequence). The CDR3 is CASSPHRGGQAFF. DNA for the CDR3: TGTGCCAGCAGCCCCCACAGAGGGGGGCAAGCTTTCTTT.

V is TRBV7-2 and J is TRBJ2-6; tentative D call: TRBD2 (5 bases). This CDR3 comprises 17 residues. Trimming took 1 base from V and 0 from J, leaving 10 bases between them. Germline V CDR1 and CDR2: SGHTA, FQGNSA. The chain's CDR3 is CASSLVLGSSGANVLTF. In DNA form, the CDR3 reads TGTGCCAGCAGCTTAGTGCTGGGGAGCTCTGGGGCCAACGTCCTGACTTTC.

This clonotype appeared a few times. The DNA for the CDR3 is TGTGCCAGCAGTTCTCTAGCGGGAGGGCCGGGTGAGCAGTTCTTC. Its protein product is CASSSLAGGPGEQFF. The rearrangement joins TRBV6-2 or TRBV6-3 to TRBJ2-1; 12 bases fit TRBD2. Germline V gene lookup returns CDR1 MNHEY and CDR2 SVGEGT. The CDR3 loop spans 15 amino acids. The V and J ends lost 4 bases and 9 bases, in that order; junction bases with no gene match: 7.

The chain uses TRBV18 and TRBJ1-2; 9 bases are shared with TRBD1. CDR1 KGHSH and CDR2 LQKENI come from the germline V gene. Unmatched junction bases numbered 8, after V lost 2 bases and J lost 4 bases. The CDR3 loop spans 16 amino acids. The CDR3, as DNA: TGTGCCAGCTCACCAGGAGCCGGGACAGGGCTCTATGGCTACACCTTC. Translated: CASSPGAGTGLYGYTF.

The chain has TRBV29-1 and TRBJ2-3; 9 bases fit TRBD2. The CDR3 is made up of 15 amino acids. Germline V gene sequence: CDR1 SQVTM, CDR2 ANQGSEA. With V trimmed by 7 bases and J by 2 bases, 10 bases remained unmatched. In DNA, the CDR3 is TGCAGCGCCCGGGGCGGGACTAGCTACACAGATACGCAGTATTTT. It yields the protein CSARGGTSYTDTQYF.

The chain is built from TRBV20-1 and TRBJ1-1, with D unclear. The CDR3 runs 12 residues. The ends were cut back, 3 bases at V and 1 base at J, with 6 bases in the middle. Germline assignment: CDR1 DFQATT and CDR2 SNEGSKA (reference sequence). The chain's CDR3 is CSASRQNTEAFF. In DNA, the CDR3 is TGCAGTGCTAGTCGGCAGAACACTGAAGCTTTCTTT.

The chain recombines TRBV20-1 with TRBJ2-7; 10 bases fit TRBD2. V dropped 6 bases and J dropped 3; count of bases not matched to a gene: 8. Germline CDR1 is DFQATT and CDR2 is SNEGSKA (reference sequence). The CDR3 is made up of 14 amino acids. As DNA, the CDR3 is TGCAGTGCGACCAAGCGGGGGGGCCTCTACGAGCAGTACTTC. It codes for CSATKRGGLYEQYF.

The chain combines TRBV28 with TRBJ2-7; D possibly uses TRBD1 or TRBD2 (5 bases each). The CDR3 has 15 residues. Trimming took 3 bases from V and 3 from J, leaving 15 bases between them. The germline V gene has CDR1 MDHEN and CDR2 SYDVKM. The CDR3, as DNA: TGTGCCAGCAGTTTTACCGACGGGGCGTACTACGAGCAGTACTTC. This sequence encodes CASSFTDGAYYEQYF.

This chain joins TRBV7-9 and TRBJ2-1; 8 bases agree with TRBD2. The CDR3 consists of 12 residues. The germline CDR1 and CDR2 sequences are SEHNR and FQNEAQ (reference sequence). Germline trimming cut 3 bases from V and 8 bases from J; bases unmatched to any gene: 0. This CDR3 reads CASSFGGDEQFF. CDR3 sequence (DNA): TGTGCCAGCAGCTTCGGGGGGGATGAGCAGTTCTTC.